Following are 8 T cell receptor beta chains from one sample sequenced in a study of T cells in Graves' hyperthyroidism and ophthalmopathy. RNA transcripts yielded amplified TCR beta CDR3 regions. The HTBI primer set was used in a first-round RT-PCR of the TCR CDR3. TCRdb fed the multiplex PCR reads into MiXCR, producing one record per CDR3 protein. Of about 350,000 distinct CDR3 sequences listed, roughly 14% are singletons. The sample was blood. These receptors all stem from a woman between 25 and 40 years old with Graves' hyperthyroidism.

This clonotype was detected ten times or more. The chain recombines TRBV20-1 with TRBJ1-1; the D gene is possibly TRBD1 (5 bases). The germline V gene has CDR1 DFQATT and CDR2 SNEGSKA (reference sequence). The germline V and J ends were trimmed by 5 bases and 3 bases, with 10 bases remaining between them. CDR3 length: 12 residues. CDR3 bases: TGCAGTGCTGGACATCTTGACACTGAAGCTTTCTTT. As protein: CSAGHLDTEAFF.

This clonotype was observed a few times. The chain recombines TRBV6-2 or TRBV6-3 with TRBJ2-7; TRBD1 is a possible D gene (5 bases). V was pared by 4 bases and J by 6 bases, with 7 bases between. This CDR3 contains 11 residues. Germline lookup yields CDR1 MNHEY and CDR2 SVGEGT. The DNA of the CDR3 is TGTGCCAGCAGTTGGGGCCTCGAGCAGTACTTC. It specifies CASSWGLEQYF.

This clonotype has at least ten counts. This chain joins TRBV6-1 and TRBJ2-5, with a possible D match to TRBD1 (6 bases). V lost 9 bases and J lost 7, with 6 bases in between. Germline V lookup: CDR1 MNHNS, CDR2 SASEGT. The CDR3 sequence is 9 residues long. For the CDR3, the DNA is TGTGCCAGAGGGGGGACCCAGTACTTC. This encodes CARGGTQYF.

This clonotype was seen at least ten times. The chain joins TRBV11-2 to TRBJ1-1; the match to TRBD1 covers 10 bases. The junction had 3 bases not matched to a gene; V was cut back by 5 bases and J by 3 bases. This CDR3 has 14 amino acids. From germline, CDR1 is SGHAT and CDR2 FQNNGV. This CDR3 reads CASSAGQGDTEAFF. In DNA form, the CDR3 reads TGTGCCAGCAGCGCCGGACAGGGGGACACTGAAGCTTTCTTT.

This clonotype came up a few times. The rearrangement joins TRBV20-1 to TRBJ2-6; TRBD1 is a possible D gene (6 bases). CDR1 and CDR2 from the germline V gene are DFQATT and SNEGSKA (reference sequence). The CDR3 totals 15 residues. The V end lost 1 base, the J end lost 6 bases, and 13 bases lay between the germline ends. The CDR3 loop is CSARGQDQQANVLTF. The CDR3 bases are TGCAGTGCTAGAGGACAGGACCAGCAGGCCAACGTCCTGACTTTC.

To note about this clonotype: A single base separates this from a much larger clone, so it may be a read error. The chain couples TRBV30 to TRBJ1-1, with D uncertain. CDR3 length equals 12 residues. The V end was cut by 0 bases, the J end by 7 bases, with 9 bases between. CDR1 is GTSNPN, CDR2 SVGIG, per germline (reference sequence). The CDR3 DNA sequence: TGTGCCTGGAGTGTATGCTGGAATGAAGCTTTCTTT. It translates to CAWSVCWNEAFF.

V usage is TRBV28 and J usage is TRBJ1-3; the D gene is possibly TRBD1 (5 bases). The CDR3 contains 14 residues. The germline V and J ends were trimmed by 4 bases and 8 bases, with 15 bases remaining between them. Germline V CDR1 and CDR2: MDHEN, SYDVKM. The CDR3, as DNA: TGTGCCAGCAGTTCCGGGCTCCGAGGGGACACCATATATTTT. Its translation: CASSSGLRGDTIYF.

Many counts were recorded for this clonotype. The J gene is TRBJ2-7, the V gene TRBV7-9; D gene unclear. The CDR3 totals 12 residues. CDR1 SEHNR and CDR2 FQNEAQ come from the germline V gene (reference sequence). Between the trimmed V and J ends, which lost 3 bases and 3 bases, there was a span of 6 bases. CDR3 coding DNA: TGTGCCAGCAGCTTTCCCGGCTACGAGCAGTACTTC. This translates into CASSFPGYEQYF.